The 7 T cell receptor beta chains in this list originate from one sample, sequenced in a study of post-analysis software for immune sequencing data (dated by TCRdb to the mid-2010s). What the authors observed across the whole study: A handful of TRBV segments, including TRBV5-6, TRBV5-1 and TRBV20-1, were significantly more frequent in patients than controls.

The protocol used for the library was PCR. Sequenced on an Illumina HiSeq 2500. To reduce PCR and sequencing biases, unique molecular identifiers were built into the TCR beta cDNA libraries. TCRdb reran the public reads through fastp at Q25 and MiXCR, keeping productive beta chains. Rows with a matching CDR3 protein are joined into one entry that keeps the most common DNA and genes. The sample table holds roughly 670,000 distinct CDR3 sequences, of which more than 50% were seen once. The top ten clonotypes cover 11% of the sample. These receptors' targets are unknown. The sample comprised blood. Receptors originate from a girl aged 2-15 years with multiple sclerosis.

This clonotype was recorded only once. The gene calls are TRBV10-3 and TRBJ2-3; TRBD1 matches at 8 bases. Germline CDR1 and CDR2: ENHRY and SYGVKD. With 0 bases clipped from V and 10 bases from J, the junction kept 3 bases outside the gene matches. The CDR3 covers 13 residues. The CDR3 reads CAISESMDRAQYF. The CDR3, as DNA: TGTGCCATCAGTGAGTCGATGGACAGGGCGCAGTATTTT.

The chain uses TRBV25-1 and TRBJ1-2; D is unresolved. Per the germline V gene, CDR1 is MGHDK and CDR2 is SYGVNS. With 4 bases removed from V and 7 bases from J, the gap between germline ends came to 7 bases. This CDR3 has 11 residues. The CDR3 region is CASSVSGGYTF. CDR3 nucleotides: TGTGCCAGCAGTGTGTCGGGTGGCTACACCTTC.

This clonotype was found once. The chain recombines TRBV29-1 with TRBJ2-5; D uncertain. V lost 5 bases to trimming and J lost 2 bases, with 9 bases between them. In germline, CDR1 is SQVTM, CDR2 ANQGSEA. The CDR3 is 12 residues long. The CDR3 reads CSVQKGQETQYF. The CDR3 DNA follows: TGCAGCGTTCAGAAGGGACAAGAGACCCAGTACTTC.

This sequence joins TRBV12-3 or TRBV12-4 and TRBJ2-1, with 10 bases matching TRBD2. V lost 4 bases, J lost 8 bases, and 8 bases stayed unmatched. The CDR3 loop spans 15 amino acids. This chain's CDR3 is CASSSSSGSWHEQFF. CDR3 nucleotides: TGTGCCAGCAGTTCCTCTAGCGGGAGTTGGCATGAGCAGTTCTTC.

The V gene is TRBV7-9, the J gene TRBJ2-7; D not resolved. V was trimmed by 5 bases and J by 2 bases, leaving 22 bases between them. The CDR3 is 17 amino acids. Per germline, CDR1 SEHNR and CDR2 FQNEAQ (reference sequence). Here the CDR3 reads CASSPSWPRNSPYEQYF. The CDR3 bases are TGTGCCAGCAGCCCCTCTTGGCCCAGGAATAGTCCCTACGAGCAGTACTTC.

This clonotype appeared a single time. In DNA, the CDR3 is TGCGCCAGCAGCTTGGCCGAGCTACCGGGGCCGAACACTGAAGCTTTCTTT. This encodes CASSLAELPGPNTEAFF. The chain links TRBV5-1 to TRBJ1-1, with D possibly TRBD1 on 5 matching bases. From germline, CDR1 is SGHRS and CDR2 YFSETQ. The CDR3 has 17 residues. With 0 bases removed from V and 1 base from J, the gap between germline ends came to 16 bases. The whole variable domain, filled in from reference TRBV5-1 and TRBJ1-1, reads KAGVTQTPRYLIKTRGQQVTLSCSPISGHRSVSWYQQTPGQGLQFLFEYFSETQRNKGNFPGRFSGRQFSNSRSEMNVSTLELGDSALYLCASSLAELPGPNTEAFFGQGTRLTVV.

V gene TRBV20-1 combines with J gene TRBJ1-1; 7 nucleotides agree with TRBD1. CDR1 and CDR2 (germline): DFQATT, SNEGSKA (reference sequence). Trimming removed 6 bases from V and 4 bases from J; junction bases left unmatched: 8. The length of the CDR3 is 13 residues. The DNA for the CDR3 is TGCAGTGCCCCACAACCAGGGGGCACTGAAGCTTTCTTT. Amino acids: CSAPQPGGTEAFF.